This TCR beta chain was profiled in a study of shared clonotypes between healthy human individuals. Study summary: The study used three CD4 naive, three CD4 memory, two CD8 naive and one CD8 memory plate per donor.

TCRdb's copy holds only in-frame clones and misses some; the assay was immunoSEQ multiplex PCR. The data contain some 2,500,000 clones, roughly 92% of them singletons. Germline CDR1 is MNHNS and CDR2 is SASEGT. The CDR3 is 11 residues long. With 1 base removed from V and 10 bases from J, the gap between germline ends came to 7 bases. The source of this sequence is a man between 18 and 29 years old in good health. Some clones in this sample may be carry-over from other donors' samples. Sequenced: naive CD4+ T cells from PBMCs. Indicated subset: CD45RA+ positively selected. V gene TRBV6-1 combines with J gene TRBJ2-5; D is unclear. The CDR3 region has the DNA TGTGCCAGCAGTGAAGAGCTCTACCAGTACTTC. Translated: CASSEELYQYF.